This TCR beta chain appears in the sequencing data of a study of blood T cell repertoires in COVID-19. Overall study: The cDNA or gDNA used as material had been derived from T cells, B-cell-depleted T cells, or PBMCs.

The germline gives CDR1 SEHNR, CDR2 FQNEAQ (reference sequence). Trimming shortened V by 4 bases and J by 1 base, and 13 bases separated the two germline ends. The CDR3 covers 15 residues. Original data processing: From reference gene primer amplification, estimates of nucleated cell counts were derived. Some clones are missing from TCRdb's copy, which holds only in-frame ones; the method was immunoSEQ multiplex PCR. The V and J calls and clone size were taken over from that table, and D and trimming were inferred from the DNA. Altogether roughly 380,000 clones are present, approximately 91% being singletons, with the ten largest covering under 2%. Enrollment of patients from Seattle took place during active infection, with longitudinal follow-up.

The V gene is TRBV7-9, the J gene TRBJ1-1; D gene uncertain. Sequenced sample: peripheral blood. The sequence derives from a woman in her thirties or forties with COVID-19, enrolled during active disease. The CDR3: CASSSPEGENTEAFF. CDR3 nucleotide sequence: TGTGCCAGCAGCTCTCCCGAGGGTGAGAACACTGAAGCTTTCTTT.